This TCR beta chain comes out of a study of response to subunit inactivated influenza vaccine (dated by TCRdb to between 2017 and 2018). A note on the overall study: The study used deep quantitative T cell receptor repertoire profiling to track responses to a trivalent subunit inactivated influenza vaccine.

The method behind the library was RT-PCR. Sequenced using an Illumina HiSeq 2500. The public sequencing data were trimmed at Q25 with fastp and processed into clonotypes with MiXCR by TCRdb, which kept only in-frame beta chains. Every entry covers one CDR3 protein and lists the most common genes and DNA from its rows. This sample holds fewer than 650,000 distinct CDR3 sequences; over 10% were observed only once. The ten largest clonotypes hold roughly 13% of the sample. In light of the paper, this sample's time point label describes: around 42 days after influenza vaccine administration. The germline V gene (reference sequence) gives CDR1 as DFQATT and CDR2 as SNEGSKA. V is clipped by 4 bases and J by 4 bases, and the sequence between their germline boundaries is 15 bases long. From the cysteine up to the phenylalanine, the CDR3 has a length of 14 residues. Of the read, only the CDR3 DNA is kept; its 42 bases are in frame from base 1.

General findings and caveats noted by the study authors: According to the authors, only a limited number of new T cells may be recruited by each seasonal influenza vaccination.

As for this clonotype: No cognate antigen has been identified for it. No clone much larger than this one lies a single base away; base qualities are absent.

The clonotype was recovered from a man in his forties or fifties who received an inactivated influenza vaccine. Donor details come from another sample of the same person, matched by shared clones. The input for sequencing was PBMCs from blood, taken around seven weeks after vaccination. This chain joins TRBV20-1 to TRBJ2-3; no D gene is confidently identified. Read as DNA, the sequence is TGCAGTGCTATTTCAGTCGTCAGTTCAGATACGCAGTATTTT. The resulting protein is CSAISVVSSDTQYF.